This T cell receptor (beta chain) was captured in a study of cytomegalovirus exposure and HLA in healthy donors. This clone was counted only a few times. The length of the CDR3 is 18 residues. Unmatched junction bases numbered 8, after V lost 0 bases and J lost 0 bases. Germline V gene data show CDR1 as SGHRS and CDR2 as YFSETQ. PCR used 60 Vbeta primers and 13 Jbeta primers. The method was immunoSEQ multiplex PCR; TCRdb's version includes in-frame clones alone and lacks a portion of them. The sample holds some 78,000 clones, nearly 80% seen once. V is TRBV5-1 and J is TRBJ2-1; TRBD2 aligns across 8 bases. The sequence was obtained from a woman in her forties or fifties in good health and CMV-seropositive. What was sequenced was PBMCs. This CDR3 reads CASSLVRLAGGSYNEQFF. CDR3 nucleotide sequence: TGCGCCAGCAGCTTGGTCAGATTGGCGGGGGGCTCCTACAATGAGCAGTTCTTC.